This T cell receptor (beta chain) was identified during a study of identifying expanded T cells in peripheral blood. General study findings and limits: Over approximately two and four weeks, about 15 and 19 clones changed, versus around 1.3 between replicates.

As for this clone: Its antigen is not known.

The table came from immunoSEQ multiplex PCR; TCRdb's copy has only in-frame clones and leaves some out. Of roughly 96,000 clones in the sample, around 90% were seen once. Healthy donors had no documented immune events, such as infections, while sampled. From germline, CDR1 is GTSNPN and CDR2 SVGIG (reference sequence). Trimming took off 2 bases at V and 1 base at J, with 6 bases between the two ends. The length of the CDR3 is 13 residues. The chain joins TRBV30 to TRBJ2-4; TRBD1 might be the D (6 bases). This clonotype was obtained from a person aged 18 to 70 in good health. What was sequenced was blood. The CDR3 spells CAWSQGAKNIQYF. The CDR3 DNA is TGTGCCTGGAGTCAGGGGGCCAAAAACATTCAGTACTTC.